The 10 T cell receptor beta chains given below trace back to one sample, sequenced in a study of blood T cell repertoires in COVID-19. Sequencing was performed with immunoSEQ multiplex PCR; in TCRdb, only in-frame clones are kept and a portion is missing. The repertoire has about 170,000 clones, just under 85% of them found once; the top ten carry about 24%. Sequencing used peripheral blood. These receptors all come from an elderly woman with acute or convalescent COVID-19.

The CDR3 nucleotides are TGTGCCAGCAGCCCTGGGGTCAGGGGAATGCATGGCTACACCTTC. It specifies CASSPGVRGMHGYTF. The rearrangement joins TRBV9 to TRBJ1-2, with D possibly being TRBD1 (6 bases). The V gene lost 4 bases and the J gene lost 6 bases, with 19 bases spanning the gap. The CDR3 has 15 amino acids. Germline V gene data show CDR1 as SGDLS and CDR2 as YYNGEE.

This clone was seen only once. This chain links TRBV30 with TRBJ1-4, with D perhaps TRBD1 (6 bases). The germline V gene has CDR1 GTSNPN and CDR2 SVGIG (reference sequence). This CDR3 is 13 amino acids long. The V and J ends lost 4 bases and 10 bases respectively, with 16 bases between them. CDR3 DNA: TGTGCCTGGAATTTGGGGGCGCAAGGAAAACTGTTTTTT. As protein: CAWNLGAQGKLFF.

The CDR3 spells CASSVMPLASEQFF. In DNA form, the CDR3 reads TGTGCCAGCAGCGTAATGCCCCTAGCCTCCGAGCAGTTCTTC. The chain is built from TRBV6-5 and TRBJ2-1; perhaps TRBD2 as D (5 bases). Looked up from germline, CDR1 is MNHEY and CDR2 is SVGAGI. Trimming cost V 6 bases and J 10 bases, with 19 bases left between them. The CDR3 sequence is 14 residues long.

The CDR3 DNA is TGCGCCAGCAGCTTCCCCGGGGTTACCTACGAGCAGTACTTC. As protein: CASSFPGVTYEQYF. V usage is TRBV5-1 and J usage is TRBJ2-7, with a possible D match to TRBD2 (5 bases). V lost 2 bases and J lost 2, with 11 bases in between. Per the germline V gene, CDR1 is SGHRS and CDR2 is YFSETQ. The CDR3 consists of 14 residues.

This clone was counted between two and nine times. The J gene is TRBJ2-2, the V gene TRBV27; D is ambiguous. Trimming stripped 2 bases from V and 2 bases from J, with 6 bases between. Germline-derived CDR1 and CDR2 are MNHEY and SMNVEV (reference sequence). The CDR3 is 14 residues long. Here the CDR3 DNA reads TGTGCCAGCAGTTTAGGGCATAACACCGGGGAGCTGTTTTTT. This gives the protein CASSLGHNTGELFF.

The chain has TRBV9 and TRBJ1-6, with TRBD1 as a possible D gene (5 bases). The CDR3 totals 15 residues. V shed 0 bases and J shed 10 bases, with 14 bases lying between them. The germline V gene encodes CDR1 SGDLS and CDR2 YYNGEE. The chain's CDR3 is CASSVVGGTGSPLHF. CDR3 coding DNA: TGTGCCAGCAGCGTAGTGGGGGGAACGGGGTCACCCCTCCACTTT.

This clone was seen only a few times. The chain carries TRBV27 and TRBJ2-3; 12 nucleotides align to TRBD1. The CDR3 totals 17 residues. Trimming took 5 bases from V and 4 from J; bases not matched to a gene: 10. CDR1 and CDR2 (germline): MNHEY, SMNVEV (reference sequence). The CDR3 protein is CASSPGTGGALADTQYF. CDR3 DNA sequence: TGTGCCAGCAGTCCCGGGACAGGGGGCGCTTTAGCAGATACGCAGTATTTT.

This clone was detected once. V gene TRBV5-5 combines with J gene TRBJ2-3; TRBD1 matches at 9 bases. CDR3 size: 17 residues. The V segment lost 1 base and the J segment 3 bases; nucleotides outside the gene matches: 9. Germline V gives CDR1 SGHKS, CDR2 YYEKEE (reference sequence). The DNA for the CDR3 is TGTGCCAGCAGCTTGCGGAGCCGGGACAGGGTTACAGATACGCAGTATTTT. Encoded protein: CASSLRSRDRVTDTQYF.

The chain couples TRBV7-9 to TRBJ1-1, with a weak D call TRBD1 (5 bases). Germline loops: CDR1 SEHNR, CDR2 FQNEAQ (reference sequence). The V end lost 8 bases, the J end lost 0 bases, and 13 bases lay between the germline ends. The CDR3 runs to 14 residues. The CDR3 DNA reads as TGTGCCAGCTGGGGTGCCAGGGTGAACACTGAAGCTTTCTTT. Its translation is CASWGARVNTEAFF.

This clone was found a few times. The CDR3 loop is CASSQGTGVYNEQFF. As DNA, the CDR3 is TGTGCCAGCAGCCAAGGGACAGGGGTCTACAATGAGCAGTTCTTC. This chain uses TRBV3-1 (or the pseudogene TRBV3-2) with TRBJ2-1; 9 bases line up with TRBD1. This CDR3 is 15 amino acids long. Unmatched junction bases numbered 1, after V lost 1 base and J lost 3 bases. Germline assignment: CDR1 LGHDT and CDR2 YNNKEL (reference sequence).